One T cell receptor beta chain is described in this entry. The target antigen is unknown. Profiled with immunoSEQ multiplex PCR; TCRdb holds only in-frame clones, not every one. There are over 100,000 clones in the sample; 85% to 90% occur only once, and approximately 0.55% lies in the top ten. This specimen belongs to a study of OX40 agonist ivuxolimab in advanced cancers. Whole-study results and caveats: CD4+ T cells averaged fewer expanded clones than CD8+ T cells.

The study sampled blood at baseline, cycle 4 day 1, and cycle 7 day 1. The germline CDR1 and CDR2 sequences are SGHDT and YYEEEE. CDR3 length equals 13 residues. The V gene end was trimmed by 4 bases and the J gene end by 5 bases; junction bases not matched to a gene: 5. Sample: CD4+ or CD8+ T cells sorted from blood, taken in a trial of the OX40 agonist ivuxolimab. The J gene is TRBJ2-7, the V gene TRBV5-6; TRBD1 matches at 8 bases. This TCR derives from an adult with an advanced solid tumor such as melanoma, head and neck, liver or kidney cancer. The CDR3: CASSPDRVNEQYF. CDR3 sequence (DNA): TGTGCCAGCAGCCCGGACAGGGTAAACGAGCAGTACTTC.